The 26 T cell receptor beta chains below all came from one sample that was sequenced in a study of OX40 agonist ivuxolimab in advanced cancers. Repertoires were generated with immunoSEQ multiplex PCR, while TCRdb's copy carries only in-frame clones and drops some. The table includes tens of thousands of clones, around 87% detected once. The specimen was CD4+ or CD8+ T cells sorted from blood, collected in a trial of the OX40 agonist ivuxolimab. The source of these receptors is an adult with an advanced solid tumor such as melanoma, head and neck, liver or kidney cancer.

The chain has TRBV7-2 and TRBJ1-1, with TRBD1 as a possible D gene (5 bases). Germline V gene lookup returns CDR1 SGHTA and CDR2 FQGNSA. Trimming removed 6 bases from V and 1 base from J, with 15 bases in between. CDR3 length equals 15 residues. CDR3 nucleotide sequence: TGTGCCAGCAGGGGGCAGGGCGGGGGGAACACTGAAGCTTTCTTT. Translating it yields CASRGQGGGNTEAFF.

The chain combines TRBV5-4 with TRBJ2-3, with 7 bases fitting TRBD2. From germline, CDR1 is SGHNT and CDR2 YYREEE (reference sequence). The CDR3 consists of 14 residues. J gave up 5 bases and V 5 bases, and 8 bases lay outside the gene matches. CDR3 in DNA: TGTGCCAGCAGAAGGGCGGGAGTTGGAGATACGCAGTATTTT. Translation: CASRRAGVGDTQYF.

This rearrangement joins TRBV6-5 to TRBJ2-5; D ambiguous. The CDR3 loop spans 11 amino acids. Germline values: CDR1 MNHEY, CDR2 SVGAGI. Trimming pared 1 base from V and 14 bases from J, leaving 11 bases between. CDR3 region: CASSYLQNHYF. CDR3 coding DNA: TGTGCCAGCAGTTACTTACAGAACCACTACTTC.

The CDR3 DNA follows: TGTGCCAGCAGCTCGCGGGACAGACTCACAGATACGCAGTATTTT. Amino acid sequence: CASSSRDRLTDTQYF. The chain employs TRBV5-4 and TRBJ2-3; perhaps TRBD1 as D (7 bases). Germline values: CDR1 SGHNT, CDR2 YYREEE (reference sequence). With 3 bases removed from V and 2 bases from J, the gap between germline ends came to 13 bases. This CDR3 spans 15 amino acids.

The sample holds one count of this clone. The chain employs TRBV14 and TRBJ2-1; 7 bases line up with TRBD2. V gave up 1 base and J gave up 6 bases; unmatched junction bases: 6. Germline values: CDR1 SGHDN, CDR2 FVKESK. This CDR3 is 15 amino acids long. The CDR3 here is CASSQVAGVINEQFF. In DNA, the CDR3 is TGTGCCAGCAGCCAAGTGGCGGGAGTTATCAATGAGCAGTTCTTC.

This chain links TRBV5-1 with TRBJ2-3, with TRBD1 matching 7 bases. The V gene end was trimmed by 8 bases and the J gene end by 0 bases; junction bases not matched to a gene: 3. Germline V gives CDR1 SGHRS, CDR2 YFSETQ. The CDR3 consists of 13 residues. The CDR3 DNA reads TGCGCCAGTACACAGGGGAGCACAGATACGCAGTATTTT. It translates to CASTQGSTDTQYF.

This clone was seen a single time. The chain uses TRBV5-6 and TRBJ2-7; maybe TRBD2 (5 bases). Per germline, CDR1 SGHDT and CDR2 YYEEEE. This CDR3 region has 15 residues. Trimming took 4 bases from V and 0 from J, leaving 14 bases between them. The CDR3 is CASSSGRRNSYEQYF. CDR3 nucleotide sequence: TGTGCCAGCAGCAGCGGACGGAGGAACTCCTACGAGCAGTACTTC.

J is TRBJ2-5 and V is TRBV5-1; 7 nucleotides match TRBD1. This CDR3 spans 13 amino acids. J gave up 6 bases and V 4 bases, and 6 bases lay outside the gene matches. CDR1 is SGHRS, CDR2 YFSETQ, per germline. The CDR3, as DNA: TGCGCCAGCAGCATTGACAGGGCCAAGACCCAGTACTTC. Translated, it gives CASSIDRAKTQYF.

The CDR3 DNA follows: TGTGCCAGCAGAGGACAGGGTAACACCGGGGAGCTGTTTTTT. It specifies CASRGQGNTGELFF. The chain combines TRBV28 with TRBJ2-2, with 8 bases that match TRBD1. Trimming cost V 6 bases and J 2 bases; bases outside gene matches: 2. CDR3 length equals 14 residues. Germline CDR1 reads MDHEN; CDR2 reads SYDVKM. Full variable domain (remainder filled in from reference TRBV28 and TRBJ2-2): DVKVTQSSRYLVKRTGEKVFLECVQDMDHENMFWYRQDPGLGLRLIYFSYDVKMKEKGDIPEGYSVSREKKERFSLILESASTNQTSMYLCASRGQGNTGELFFGEGSRLTVL.

Comments on this clone: Germline and junction disagree at one end, which may indicate a read error. This chain uses TRBV2 with TRBJ1-4, with TRBD1 as a possible D gene (6 bases). The CDR3 consists of 15 residues. In germline, CDR1 is SNHLY, CDR2 FYNNEI. The CDR3 DNA sequence: TGTGCCAGCAGGGCAAGGGACACGGCGAATGAAGAACTGTTTTTT. Protein sequence: CASRARDTANEELFF.

The chain has TRBV2 and TRBJ2-7; either TRBD1 or TRBD2 may fit D (5 bases each). The germline V gene has CDR1 SNHLY and CDR2 FYNNEI. V was pared by 7 bases and J by 2 bases, with 9 bases between. The CDR3 contains 12 residues. The CDR3 coding sequence is TGTGCCAGCAATAGGGACCCCTACGAGCAGTACTTC. It encodes CASNRDPYEQYF.

The chain joins TRBV5-1 to TRBJ2-7; D uncertain. Germline CDR1 SGHRS, CDR2 YFSETQ. The V end lost 0 bases, the J end lost 0 bases, and 10 bases lay between the germline ends. This CDR3 is built from 15 residues. CDR3 DNA: TGCGCCAGCAGCTTGGAGGGCAGGCCCTCCTACGAGCAGTACTTC. It codes for CASSLEGRPSYEQYF.

This chain joins TRBV6-1 and TRBJ1-5, with TRBD1 matching 9 bases. V shed 6 bases and J 2 bases; nucleotides not matched to a gene: 2. Germline loops: CDR1 MNHNS, CDR2 SASEGT. The CDR3 contains 14 residues. CDR3 residues: CASRGTGRNQPQHF. In nucleotides, the CDR3 is TGTGCCAGCAGGGGGACAGGGCGCAATCAGCCCCAGCATTTT.

The CDR3 DNA sequence: TGTGCCAGCAGCTCGGGCGTCAGCTCCTACAATGAGCAGTTCTTC. Protein sequence: CASSSGVSSYNEQFF. The gene calls are TRBV5-6 and TRBJ2-1; D ambiguous. This CDR3 spans 15 amino acids. Looked up from germline, CDR1 is SGHDT and CDR2 is YYEEEE. Trimming took off 3 bases at V and 0 bases at J, with 10 bases between the two ends.

The gene calls are TRBV28 and TRBJ2-5, with 7 bases aligning to TRBD2. CDR1 MDHEN and CDR2 SYDVKM come from the germline V gene. Germline trimming cut 4 bases from V and 9 bases from J; bases unmatched to any gene: 14. The CDR3 loop spans 15 amino acids. The CDR3 nucleotides read TGTGCCAGCAGTTCTTTTGGGGGACTAAAGTGGTCCCAGTACTTC. Protein sequence: CASSSFGGLKWSQYF.

The chain couples TRBV5-4 to TRBJ2-1, with D maybe TRBD1 (5 bases). The CDR3 covers 14 residues. The germline V gene has CDR1 SGHNT and CDR2 YYREEE (reference sequence). The V end lost 0 bases, the J end lost 6 bases, and 10 bases lay between the germline ends. The DNA of the CDR3 is TGTGCCAGCAGCTTGGATACAGGCAGCAATGAGCAGTTCTTC. It translates to CASSLDTGSNEQFF.

This rearrangement joins TRBV6-6 to TRBJ1-2; 8 bases are shared with TRBD1. Trimming took 3 bases from V and 1 from J; bases not matched to a gene: 1. The length of the CDR3 is 14 residues. Germline V gene lookup returns CDR1 MNHNY and CDR2 SVGAGI (reference sequence). CDR3 amino acids: CASSYGQGNYGYTF. CDR3 DNA: TGTGCCAGCAGTTATGGACAGGGTAACTATGGCTACACCTTC.

The J gene is TRBJ2-3, the V gene TRBV15, with 8 nucleotides matching TRBD1. CDR1 and CDR2 from the germline V gene are LNHNV and YYDKDF (reference sequence). This CDR3 is 17 amino acids long. V shed 2 bases, J shed 2 bases, and the junction held 9 bases outside the gene matches. Here the CDR3 reads CATSRSRQGKTTDTQYF. Here the CDR3 DNA reads TGTGCCACCAGCAGATCCAGACAGGGGAAGACCACAGATACGCAGTATTTT. Full variable domain (remainder filled in from reference TRBV15 and TRBJ2-3): DAMVIQNPRYQVTQFGKPVTLSCSQTLNHNVMYWYQQKSSQAPKLLFHYYDKDFNNEADTPDNFQSRRPNTSFCFLDIRSPGLGDTAMYLCATSRSRQGKTTDTQYFGPGTRLTVL.

In DNA form, the CDR3 reads TGTGCCAGCAGTGATGGACAGGGATCCTCTGGAAACACCATATATTTT. Amino acid sequence: CASSDGQGSSGNTIYF. The V gene is TRBV6-1, the J gene TRBJ1-3; 8 bases map to TRBD1. V lost 3 bases to trimming and J lost 0 bases; unmatched junction nucleotides: 4. Germline V gives CDR1 MNHNS, CDR2 SASEGT. CDR3 length: 16 residues.

The chain links TRBV18 to TRBJ1-3; D uncertain. This CDR3 is 16 amino acids long. The germline V gene encodes CDR1 KGHSH and CDR2 LQKENI. Trimming cost V 0 bases and J 0 bases, with 9 bases left between them. For the CDR3, the DNA is TGTGCCAGCTCACCACCAGTCCTGAGCTCTGGAAACACCATATATTTT. Translation gives CASSPPVLSSGNTIYF.

The rearrangement joins TRBV10-2 to TRBJ1-1, with TRBD1 as a possible D gene (6 bases). Germline V gene data show CDR1 as WSHSY and CDR2 as SAAADI. This CDR3 is 13 amino acids long. V lost 2 bases and J 5 bases, leaving 9 bases between the germline ends. The CDR3 DNA reads TGCGCCAGCAGTGAGCAGGGGCGGACTGAAGCTTTCTTT. The encoded protein is CASSEQGRTEAFF.

The gene calls are TRBV15 and TRBJ2-3; a weak D match, TRBD2 (5 bases). In germline, CDR1 is LNHNV, CDR2 YYDKDF (reference sequence). The CDR3 sequence is 14 residues long. V was pared by 6 bases and J by 4 bases, with 14 bases between. CDR3 coding DNA: TGTGCCACCAGGCCCGGGGTTGCTGCAGATACGCAGTATTTT. Amino acid sequence: CATRPGVAADTQYF.

V and J are TRBV19 and TRBJ1-1, with 8 bases fitting TRBD1. Germline loops: CDR1 LNHDA, CDR2 SQIVND (reference sequence). The ends lost 5 bases at V and 5 bases at J; junction bases unmatched: 4. The CDR3 runs 13 residues. The CDR3 sequence: CASSDRGLTEAFF. The CDR3 coding sequence is TGTGCCAGTAGTGACAGGGGACTTACTGAAGCTTTCTTT.

The rearrangement joins TRBV2 to TRBJ1-4; D is unresolved. The CDR3 contains 16 residues. V was cut by 6 bases and J by 4 bases, with 18 bases left in between. CDR1 is SNHLY and CDR2 is FYNNEI in the germline V gene. The chain's CDR3 is CASRIEGLTSNEKLFF. CDR3 coding DNA: TGTGCCAGCAGGATAGAGGGCCTGACAAGTAATGAAAAACTGTTTTTT.

J is TRBJ2-2 and V is TRBV28; D is unresolved. Germline assignment: CDR1 MDHEN and CDR2 SYDVKM. V dropped 3 bases and J dropped 8 bases, with 16 bases sitting between them. CDR3 length: 15 amino acids. CDR3 loop: CASSFLPSVGGELFF. For the CDR3, the DNA is TGTGCCAGCAGTTTTCTCCCCAGCGTCGGTGGGGAGCTGTTTTTT. The full variable domain, with the rest looked up from reference TRBV28 and TRBJ2-2, is DVKVTQSSRYLVKRTGEKVFLECVQDMDHENMFWYRQDPGLGLRLIYFSYDVKMKEKGDIPEGYSVSREKKERFSLILESASTNQTSMYLCASSFLPSVGGELFFGEGSRLTVL.

This sequence joins TRBV6-6 and TRBJ1-2, with D unclear. V shed 10 bases and J shed 8 bases, with 11 bases lying between them. From germline, CDR1 is MNHNY and CDR2 SVGAGI (reference sequence). The length of the CDR3 is 10 residues. The CDR3: CANNKPGYTF. CDR3 DNA sequence: TGTGCCAACAACAAGCCCGGCTACACCTTC.